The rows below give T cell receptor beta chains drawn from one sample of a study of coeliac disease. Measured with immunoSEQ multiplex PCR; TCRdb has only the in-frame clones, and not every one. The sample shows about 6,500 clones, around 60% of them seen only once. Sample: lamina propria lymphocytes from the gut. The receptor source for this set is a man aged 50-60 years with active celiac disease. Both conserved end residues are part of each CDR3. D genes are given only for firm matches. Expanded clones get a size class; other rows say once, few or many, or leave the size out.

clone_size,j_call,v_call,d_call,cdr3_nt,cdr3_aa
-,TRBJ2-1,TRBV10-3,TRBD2,TGTGCCATCAGTGGACTGCCGGGGACTAGCCTGGACAATGAGCAGTTCTTC,CAISGLPGTSLDNEQFF
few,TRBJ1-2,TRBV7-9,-,TGTGCCAGCGTGGCCGAACAGCTAAACTATGGCTACACCTTC,CASVAEQLNYGYTF
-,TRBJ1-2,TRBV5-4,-,TGTGCCAGCAGCTTGGCGGTGTACCAGGTTGGCTACACCTTC,CASSLAVYQVGYTF
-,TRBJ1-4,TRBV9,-,TGTGCCAGCAGCGTAGACGGGTTAAATGAAAAACTGTTTTTT,CASSVDGLNEKLFF
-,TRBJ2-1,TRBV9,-,TGTGCCAGCAGCGTAGTAGCGGCCGACAATGAGCAGTTCTTC,CASSVVAADNEQFF
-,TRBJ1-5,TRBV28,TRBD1,TGTGCCAGCAGCCCGGCAGGGGGCTCCAATCAGCCCCAGCATTTT,CASSPAGGSNQPQHF
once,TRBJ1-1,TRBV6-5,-,TGTGCCAGCAGTCCCGTTGGCCAGAACACTGAAGCTTTCTTT,CASSPVGQNTEAFF
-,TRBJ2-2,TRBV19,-,TGTGCCAGTAGTACCGACACTAGCCCCGCCGGGGAGCTGTTTTTT,CASSTDTSPAGELFF
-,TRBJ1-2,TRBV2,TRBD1,TGTGCCAGCAGTACCCGACAGGGACACTACGGCTACACCTTC,CASSTRQGHYGYTF
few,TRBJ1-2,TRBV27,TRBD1,TGTGCCAGCAGTTTATCGTTCCAGACAGGGGGAGGTAGAAGCTATGGCTACACCTTC,CASSLSFQTGGGRSYGYTF
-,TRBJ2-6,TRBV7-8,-,TGTGCCAGCAGCCCCGAGAGATCCGGGGCCAACGTCCTGACTTTC,CASSPERSGANVLTF
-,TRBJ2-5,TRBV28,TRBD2,TGTGCCAGCTCCTCTGGAGCGGGGGGAGGAGAGACCCAGTACTTC,CASSSGAGGGETQYF
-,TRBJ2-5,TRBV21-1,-,TGTGCCAGCAGCACCCCTAGAAAAGAGACCCAGTACTTC,CASSTPRKETQYF
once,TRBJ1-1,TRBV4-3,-,TGCGCCAGCAGCCGCCAAATTGGGGCAGGGTACACTGAAGCTTTCTTT,CASSRQIGAGYTEAFF
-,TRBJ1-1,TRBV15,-,TGTGCCACCAGCAGAGAACTCGCCTCGAACACTGAAGCTTTCTTT,CATSRELASNTEAFF
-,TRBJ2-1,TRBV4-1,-,TGCGCCAGCAGCCCTCGGGAGTACCCCCCCAATGAGCAGTTCTTC,CASSPREYPPNEQFF
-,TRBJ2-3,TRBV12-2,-,TGTGCAAGTCGCTTAGAAACTAGCGGGTCTAGCACAGATACGCAGTATTTT,CASRLETSGSSTDTQYF
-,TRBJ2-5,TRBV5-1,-,TGCGCCAGCAGCTATGTCCGGGATGCCAAAGAGACCCAGTACTTC,CASSYVRDAKETQYF
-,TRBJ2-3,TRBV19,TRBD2,TGTGCCAGTAGTAAGACTAGCGGGAGTTGGTTTACGCAGTATTTT,CASSKTSGSWFTQYF
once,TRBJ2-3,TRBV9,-,TGTGCCAGCAGCGTAGCGGTCTCACCAGATACGCAGTATTTT,CASSVAVSPDTQYF
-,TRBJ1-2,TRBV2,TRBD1,TGTGCCAGCAAAATGAGAGTGGGACAGGGTGGCTACACCTTC,CASKMRVGQGGYTF
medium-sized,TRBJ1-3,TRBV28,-,TGTGCCAGCAGTTTGCAACACCTCTCTGGAAACACCATATATTTT,CASSLQHLSGNTIYF
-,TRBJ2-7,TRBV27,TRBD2,TGTGCCAGCAGTTTATTAGGCCTAGCGGGGGGGGTCTCCTACGAGCAGTACTTC,CASSLLGLAGGVSYEQYF
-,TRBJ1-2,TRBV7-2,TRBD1,TGTGCCAGCAGCCCCCGGGACAGAGACAGCTACACCTTC,CASSPRDRDSYTF
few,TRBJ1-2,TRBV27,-,TGTGCCAGCAGCGGCCCAGGAGGTAGCTACACCTTC,CASSGPGGSYTF
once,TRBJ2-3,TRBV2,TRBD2,TGTGCCAGCAGTGACTCTAGCGGGAGGGATACGCAGTATTTT,CASSDSSGRDTQYF
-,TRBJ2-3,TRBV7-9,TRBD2,TGTGCCAGCAGCCAAAGCGGCGGGAGATGGGGAGATACGCAGTATTTT,CASSQSGGRWGDTQYF
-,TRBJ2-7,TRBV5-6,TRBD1,TGTGCCAGCAGCCAAGGACAGGGCCCCTACGAGCAGTACTTC,CASSQGQGPYEQYF
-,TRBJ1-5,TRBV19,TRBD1,TGTGCCAGTCGCCAGGGGGCGAAGGTGAACAATCAGCCCCAGCATTTT,CASRQGAKVNNQPQHF
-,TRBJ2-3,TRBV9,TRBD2,TGTGCCAGCAGCGTAGAGGGAGGGGCCTTATACACAGATACGCAGTATTTT,CASSVEGGALYTDTQYF
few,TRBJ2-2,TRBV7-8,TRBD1,TGTGCCAGCAGCCTCCGGGACAGGGTTTTGAACACCGGGGAGCTGTTTTTT,CASSLRDRVLNTGELFF
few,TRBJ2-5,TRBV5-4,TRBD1,TGTGCCAGCAGCCAACAGGGGTATCAAGAGACCCAGTACTTC,CASSQQGYQETQYF
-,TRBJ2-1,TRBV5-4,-,TGTGCCAGCAGCTTGCACGGGGGAGGTAGGGAGCAGTTCTTC,CASSLHGGGREQFF
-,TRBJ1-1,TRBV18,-,TGTGCCAGCTCACGAGAGGGGGACACTGAAGCTTTCTTT,CASSREGDTEAFF
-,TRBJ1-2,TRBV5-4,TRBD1,TGTGCCAGCCACCAAACAGGGGGGTCCTATGGCTACACCTTC,CASHQTGGSYGYTF
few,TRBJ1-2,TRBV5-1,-,TGCGCCAGCAGCCCGGGGGAGGCCTATGGCTACACCTTC,CASSPGEAYGYTF
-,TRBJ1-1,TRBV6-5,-,TGTGCCAGCAGTCAACGAGGGCTGAGGAAGGCTTTCTTT,CASSQRGLRKAFF
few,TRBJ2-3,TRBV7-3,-,TGTGCCAGCAGCTTAATGGGGGGGCCAGATACGCAGTATTTT,CASSLMGGPDTQYF
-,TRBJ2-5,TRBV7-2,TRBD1,TGTGCCAGCAGCTTACCCCCTGGGACAGGGGTAGAGACCCAGTACTTC,CASSLPPGTGVETQYF
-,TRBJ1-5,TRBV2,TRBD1,TGTGCCAGCGGGACAGCAGGTCGGAATCAGCCCCAGCATTTT,CASGTAGRNQPQHF
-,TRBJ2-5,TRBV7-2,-,TGTGCCAGCAGCTTACTGCGGGAGACCCAGTACTTC,CASSLLRETQYF
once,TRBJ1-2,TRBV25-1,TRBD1,TGTGCCAGCAGTGGGACAGGGGGGTTTAACTATGGCTACACCTTC,CASSGTGGFNYGYTF
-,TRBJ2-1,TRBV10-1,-,TGCGCCAGCAGTAGCGGCCAAAACAATGAGCAGTTCTTC,CASSSGQNNEQFF
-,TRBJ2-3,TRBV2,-,TGTGCCAGCTGGCACATCTTGAGCACAGATACGCAGTATTTT,CASWHILSTDTQYF
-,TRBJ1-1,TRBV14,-,TGTGCCAGCAGCTCTACAGGGCGTAGAACTGAAGCTTTCTTT,CASSSTGRRTEAFF
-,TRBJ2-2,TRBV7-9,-,TGTGCCAGCAGCGCGCGGGACAGCGGTTACACCGGGGAGCTGTTTTTT,CASSARDSGYTGELFF
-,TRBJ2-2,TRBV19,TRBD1,TGTGCCAGTAGTGGACAGGGGCCCGGGGAGCTGTTTTTT,CASSGQGPGELFF
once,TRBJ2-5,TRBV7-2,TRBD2,TGTGCCAGCAGCTTAGGAGGGGGACTAGCGGGAACGTACCAAGAGACCCAGTACTTC,CASSLGGGLAGTYQETQYF
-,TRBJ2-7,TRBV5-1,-,TGCGCCAGCAGCTTGTCTCAGGGGCTATACGAGCAGTACTTC,CASSLSQGLYEQYF
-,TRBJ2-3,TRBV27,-,TGTGCCAGCAGTTTAAGTCTACCCGGGGATACGCAGTATTTT,CASSLSLPGDTQYF
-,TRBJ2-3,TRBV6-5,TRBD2,TGTGCCAGCGCGGGACTAAACACAGATACGCAGTATTTT,CASAGLNTDTQYF
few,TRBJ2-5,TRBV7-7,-,TGTGCTAGCAGCTTAGTTCAGGGAGAGACCCAGTACTTC,CASSLVQGETQYF